Listed below are T cell receptor beta chains from one sample, sequenced in a study of T cells in Graves' hyperthyroidism and ophthalmopathy. TCRdb re-derived calls from the multiplex PCR reads in MiXCR, one entry per CDR3 protein. This table has approximately 530,000 distinct CDR3 sequences, 16% appearing once. The sequencing sample was made of blood. The source is a woman aged 18-35 years with Graves' hyperthyroidism. The CDR3 runs from the conserved cysteine through the conserved F or W. A D gene is named only where the DNA matches it firmly. Size values are once, few and many counts, or a class for expanded clones, and some rows have none.

length: 16
V: TRBV15
J: TRBJ1-2
D: TRBD1
size: NA
CDR3: CATSRAGQRKDYGYTF
DNA: TGTGCCACCAGCAGAGCGGGACAGAGAAAGGACTATGGCTACACCTTC

length: 13
V: TRBV24-1
J: TRBJ1-2
D: NA
size: many
CDR3: CATSPPWGGGYTF
DNA: TGTGCCACCAGTCCCCCTTGGGGGGGAGGCTACACCTTC

length: 16
V: TRBV28
J: TRBJ2-5
D: TRBD2
size: NA
CDR3: CASRGRLAGDQETQYF
DNA: TGTGCCAGCAGGGGCCGACTAGCGGGGGACCAAGAGACCCAGTACTTC

length: 15
V: TRBV5-1
J: TRBJ1-4
D: TRBD1
size: many
CDR3: CASSLGDRDNEKLFF
DNA: TGCGCCAGCAGCCTTGGAGACAGGGATAATGAAAAACTGTTTTTT

length: 10
V: TRBV7-9
J: TRBJ2-3
D: NA
size: many
CDR3: CASRADTQYF
DNA: TGTGCCAGCAGAGCAGATACGCAGTATTTT

length: 15
V: TRBV9
J: TRBJ2-2
D: NA
size: few
CDR3: CASGRELHNTGELFF
DNA: TGTGCCAGCGGCCGGGAACTACACAACACCGGGGAGCTGTTTTTT

length: 14
V: TRBV25-1
J: TRBJ2-5
D: NA
size: few
CDR3: CASSIGGLQETQYF
DNA: TGTGCCAGCAGTATTGGGGGGCTTCAAGAGACCCAGTACTTC

length: 15
V: TRBV6-6
J: TRBJ1-4
D: NA
size: NA
CDR3: CASSYSRVVNEKLFF
DNA: TGTGCCAGCAGTTACTCGAGGGTGGTAAACGAAAAACTGTTTTTT

length: 15
V: TRBV5-6
J: TRBJ1-6
D: NA
size: NA
CDR3: CASSLAGGPGSPLHF
DNA: TGTGCCAGCAGCTTGGCGGGCGGACCGGGATCACCCCTCCACTTT

length: 15
V: TRBV7-3
J: TRBJ2-5
D: TRBD2
size: few
CDR3: CASSPIGGAVETQYF
DNA: TGTGCCAGCAGCCCCATCGGGGGGGCCGTCGAGACCCAGTACTTC

length: 14
V: TRBV20-1
J: TRBJ2-1
D: NA
size: many
CDR3: CSATPGQTYNEQFF
DNA: TGCAGTGCTACTCCGGGACAAACCTACAATGAGCAGTTCTTC